These T cell receptor beta chains were read from a single sample in a study of beta chain features in type 1 diabetes. Assay: immunoSEQ multiplex PCR; the TCRdb copy retains only in-frame clones and omits some. The sample includes a few hundred thousand clones, roughly 12% of them seen just once. Specimen: naive CD4+ T cells from blood. The receptor source for this set is a woman aged 18-29 years with type 1 diabetes. Both conserved end residues are part of each CDR3. The listing skips clone size in some rows; elsewhere it reads once, few, many or a size class.

cdr3_aa: CASSSYQGRRAFF
cdr3_length: 13
j_call: TRBJ1-1
v_call: TRBV7-8
clone_size: NA

cdr3_aa: CASSSLKQGARGANVLTF
cdr3_length: 18
j_call: TRBJ2-6
v_call: TRBV5-4
clone_size: NA

cdr3_aa: CASGEYETQYF
cdr3_length: 11
j_call: TRBJ2-5
v_call: TRBV12-5
clone_size: few

cdr3_aa: CASSTDRNTEAFF
cdr3_length: 13
j_call: TRBJ1-1
v_call: TRBV7-2
clone_size: few

cdr3_aa: CASSPAWTGVTEAFF
cdr3_length: 15
j_call: TRBJ1-1
v_call: TRBV5-1
clone_size: NA

cdr3_aa: CAQPRGRDQPQHF
cdr3_length: 13
j_call: TRBJ1-5
v_call: TRBV5-6
clone_size: NA

cdr3_aa: CASSPPGTGRTDTQYF
cdr3_length: 16
j_call: TRBJ2-3
v_call: TRBV5-4
clone_size: few

cdr3_aa: CASSLVWEKSYNEQFF
cdr3_length: 16
j_call: TRBJ2-1
v_call: TRBV5-1
clone_size: few

cdr3_aa: CATEVWNPTQYF
cdr3_length: 12
j_call: TRBJ2-3
v_call: TRBV2
clone_size: NA

cdr3_aa: CASSLSSLNTEAFF
cdr3_length: 14
j_call: TRBJ1-1
v_call: TRBV27
clone_size: NA

cdr3_aa: CASSQGLAGGNEQFF
cdr3_length: 15
j_call: TRBJ2-1
v_call: TRBV4-2
clone_size: NA

cdr3_aa: CASSPGLAGFTDTQYF
cdr3_length: 16
j_call: TRBJ2-3
v_call: TRBV5-6
clone_size: few

cdr3_aa: CASSQERLAGDPRETQYF
cdr3_length: 18
j_call: TRBJ2-5
v_call: TRBV4-1
clone_size: NA

cdr3_aa: CASSQGQGNTEAFF
cdr3_length: 14
j_call: TRBJ1-1
v_call: TRBV28
clone_size: NA

cdr3_aa: CASSLNSGIGSDTQYF
cdr3_length: 16
j_call: TRBJ2-3
v_call: TRBV5-1
clone_size: few

cdr3_aa: CASKAGNQPQHF
cdr3_length: 12
j_call: TRBJ1-5
v_call: TRBV28
clone_size: NA

cdr3_aa: CSVPGRTASSYNEQFF
cdr3_length: 16
j_call: TRBJ2-1
v_call: TRBV29-1
clone_size: NA

cdr3_aa: CASSLQGTGTQYF
cdr3_length: 13
j_call: TRBJ2-5
v_call: TRBV5-4
clone_size: NA

cdr3_aa: CASSQREGAYEQYF
cdr3_length: 14
j_call: TRBJ2-7
v_call: TRBV7-6
clone_size: few

cdr3_aa: CASHLAGGPTDTQYF
cdr3_length: 15
j_call: TRBJ2-3
v_call: TRBV19
clone_size: few

cdr3_aa: CATRTWRQETQYF
cdr3_length: 13
j_call: TRBJ2-5
v_call: TRBV6-5
clone_size: NA

cdr3_aa: CASSRIRTENSNQPQHF
cdr3_length: 17
j_call: TRBJ1-5
v_call: TRBV21-1
clone_size: once

cdr3_aa: CASSEAARGVQFF
cdr3_length: 13
j_call: TRBJ2-1
v_call: TRBV2
clone_size: few